This TCR beta chain was obtained from a study of metastatic and nonmetastatic thyroid tumors. Turning to the study itself: From malignant and benign thyroid patients, repertoires in blood and in tumor or nodule tissue were compared. General study findings and limits: It was reported that TCR beta diversity was significantly higher in malignant thyroid tumors than benign nodules, in blood and tumor.

CDR3 length equals 14 residues. V trimming: 8 bases; J trimming: 6 bases; junction bases outside the gene matches: 13. Germline V CDR1 and CDR2: MNHNS, SASEGT. There were no patients who had received any treatment before thyroid surgery. TCRdb re-called the PCR reads via MiXCR. The data show around 26,000 clones, roughly 20% seen once. This clone was seen more than once but under ten times. What it recognizes is unknown. The sequence derives from a female donor with papillary thyroid cancer or a benign thyroid nodule (not recorded which). Some clones in this sample may be carry-over from other donors' samples. This chain joins TRBV6-1 and TRBJ2-7, with TRBD1 matching 7 bases. Material: adjacent normal tissue. The CDR3: CASPGRGGLGEQYF. The CDR3 coding sequence is TGTGCCAGCCCAGGGCGAGGGGGCCTCGGCGAGCAGTACTTC.